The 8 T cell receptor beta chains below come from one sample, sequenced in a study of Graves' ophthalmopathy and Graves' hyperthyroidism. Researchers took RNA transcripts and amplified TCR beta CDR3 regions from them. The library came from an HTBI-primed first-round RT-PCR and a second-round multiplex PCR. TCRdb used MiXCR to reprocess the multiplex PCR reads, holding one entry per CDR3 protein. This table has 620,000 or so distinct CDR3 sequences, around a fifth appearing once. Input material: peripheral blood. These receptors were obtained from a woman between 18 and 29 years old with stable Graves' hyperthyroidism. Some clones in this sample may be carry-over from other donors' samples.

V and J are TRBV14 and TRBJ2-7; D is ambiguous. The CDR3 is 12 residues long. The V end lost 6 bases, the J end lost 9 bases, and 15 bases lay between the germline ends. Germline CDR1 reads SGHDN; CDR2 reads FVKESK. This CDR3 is CASSFGLGGQYF. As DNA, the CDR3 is TGTGCCAGCAGTTTTGGCCTGGGCGGGCAGTACTTC.

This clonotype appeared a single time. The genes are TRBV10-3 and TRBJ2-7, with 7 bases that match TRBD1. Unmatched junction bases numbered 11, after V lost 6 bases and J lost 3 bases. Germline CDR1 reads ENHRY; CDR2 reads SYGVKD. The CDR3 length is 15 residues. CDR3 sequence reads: CAISANRGSGYEQYF. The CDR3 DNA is TGTGCCATCAGCGCCAACAGGGGTTCAGGCTACGAGCAGTACTTC.

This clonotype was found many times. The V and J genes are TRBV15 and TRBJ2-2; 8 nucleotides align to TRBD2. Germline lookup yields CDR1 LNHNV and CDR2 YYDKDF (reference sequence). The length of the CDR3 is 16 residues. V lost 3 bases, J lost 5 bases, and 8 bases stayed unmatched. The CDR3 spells CATSSETGGLTGELFF. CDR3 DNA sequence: TGTGCCACCAGCAGTGAAACGGGAGGGCTAACCGGGGAGCTGTTTTTT.

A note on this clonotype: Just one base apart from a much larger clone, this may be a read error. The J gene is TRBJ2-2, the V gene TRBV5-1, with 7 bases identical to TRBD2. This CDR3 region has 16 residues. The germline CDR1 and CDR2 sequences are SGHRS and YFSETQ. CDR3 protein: CASSGGATSVSGELCF. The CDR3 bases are TGCGCCAGCAGCGGCGGTGCCACTAGCGTTTCCGGGGAGCTGTGTTTT.

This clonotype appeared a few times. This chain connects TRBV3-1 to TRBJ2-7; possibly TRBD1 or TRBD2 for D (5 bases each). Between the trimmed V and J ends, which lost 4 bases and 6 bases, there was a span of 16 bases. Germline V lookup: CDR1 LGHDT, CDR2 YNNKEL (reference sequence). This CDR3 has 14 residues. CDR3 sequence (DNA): TGTGCCAGCAGCCTAGGGACGCAAGTTGGCGAGCAGTACTTC. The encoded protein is CASSLGTQVGEQYF.

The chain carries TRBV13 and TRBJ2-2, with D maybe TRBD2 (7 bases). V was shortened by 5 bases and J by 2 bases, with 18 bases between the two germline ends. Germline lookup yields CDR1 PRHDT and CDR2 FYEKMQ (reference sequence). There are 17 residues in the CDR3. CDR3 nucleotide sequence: TGTGCCAGCAGCGGGAGTGCGGGGGCGGGCAACACCGGGGAGCTGTTTTTT. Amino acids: CASSGSAGAGNTGELFF.

CDR3 bases: TGTGCCAGCAGTGTGGCGCCTAACTATGGCTACACCTTC. Translated: CASSVAPNYGYTF. The chain uses TRBV6-1 and TRBJ1-2; unclear D gene. The CDR3 consists of 13 residues. The V end lost 4 bases, the J end lost 0 bases, and 6 bases lay between the germline ends. The germline CDR1 and CDR2 sequences are MNHNS and SASEGT.

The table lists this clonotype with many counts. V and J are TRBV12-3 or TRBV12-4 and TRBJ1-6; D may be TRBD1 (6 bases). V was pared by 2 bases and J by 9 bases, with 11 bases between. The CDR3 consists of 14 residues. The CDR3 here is CASSLRGRTSPLHF. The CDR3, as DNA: TGTGCCAGCAGTTTAAGGGGGAGGACTTCACCCCTCCACTTT.